Within the sample, the clone carrying this T cell receptor (beta chain) is large (0.1 to 1%). Its antigen remains unidentified. This table comes from immunoSEQ multiplex PCR, and its TCRdb copy is limited to in-frame clones, with some not included. The sample includes over a thousand clones, around 38% of them seen just once. The sample comes from a study of T cell therapy after organ transplantation. Study-wide background: Therapy products were autologous CMV-specific T cells, peptide-expanded for approximately two weeks.

Notes on the study in general: Low CD8+ T cell yield possibly reduced coverage, hiding nonresponder expansions.

With 5 bases clipped from V and 3 bases from J, the junction kept 4 bases outside the gene matches. CDR1 and CDR2 (germline): LGHNA, YSLEER. This CDR3 spans 15 amino acids. A CMV peptide pool restimulated the therapy product for roughly four hours before IFN-gamma secretion capture. These transplant recipients had drug-resistant or recurrent cytomegalovirus infection. The gene calls are TRBV4-3 and TRBJ1-6; 7 bases map to TRBD1. The receptor was derived from a human patient who had received a solid organ transplant and had CMV disease. Some T cells may be graft donor cells. The sequenced sample consisted of cultured CD8+ T cells. Here the CDR3 reads CASSTTGDYNSPLHF. The CDR3 DNA reads TGCGCCAGCAGCACTACAGGGGACTATAATTCACCCCTCCACTTT.